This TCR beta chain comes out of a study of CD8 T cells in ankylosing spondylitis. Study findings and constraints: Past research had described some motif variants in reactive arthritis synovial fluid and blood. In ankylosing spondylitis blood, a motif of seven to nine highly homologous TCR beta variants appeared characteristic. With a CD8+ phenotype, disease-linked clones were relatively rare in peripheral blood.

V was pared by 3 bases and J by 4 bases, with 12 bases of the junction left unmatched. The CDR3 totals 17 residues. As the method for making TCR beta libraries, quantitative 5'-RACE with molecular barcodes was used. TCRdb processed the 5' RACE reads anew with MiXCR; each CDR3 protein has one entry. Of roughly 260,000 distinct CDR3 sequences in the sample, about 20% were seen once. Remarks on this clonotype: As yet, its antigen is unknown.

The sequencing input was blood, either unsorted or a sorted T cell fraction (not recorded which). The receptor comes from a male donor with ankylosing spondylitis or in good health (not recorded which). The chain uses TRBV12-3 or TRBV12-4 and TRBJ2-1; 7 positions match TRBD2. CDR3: CASSFAPGLAAYNEQFF. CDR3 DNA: TGTGCCAGCAGTTTCGCACCCGGGCTAGCGGCGTACAATGAGCAGTTCTTC.